What follows is one T cell receptor beta chain and its context. No antigen is known for it. An Oncomine TCR Beta short-read assay was used to sequence the DNA from cultured CD4+ T cells. Each CDR3 protein is one row after TCRdb ran MiXCR on the PCR reads. The table lists about 22,000 distinct CDR3 sequences, 46% of them singletons. The source of the sample is a study of vaccination and CD4 T cells after COVID-19. As for the study in general: Among convalescent patients, three were sampled at day 14 and at days 161 to 241 post-vaccination. Overlapping spike peptides from SARS-CoV-2, HCoV-NL63, HCoV-OC43 and HCoV-229E served to stimulate the cells.

Time point denoted: late sampling 161 to 241 days after vaccination in a few convalescent patients. Treatment described: roughly 10-day PBMC culture with coronavirus spike peptide pools or control peptides (ViraFEST assay). Per the germline V gene, CDR1 is SGHKS and CDR2 is YYEKEE (reference sequence). V lost 2 bases, J lost 5 bases, and 6 bases stayed unmatched. This CDR3 contains 14 residues. V gene TRBV5-5 combines with J gene TRBJ2-5; TRBD2 agrees at 7 bases. The specimen was CD4+ T cells from blood, cultured in vitro, collected about 7 months after SARS-CoV-2 vaccination. The sequence derives from a human donor who had recovered from COVID-19. CDR3: CASSLAGREETQYF. DNA of the CDR3: TGTGCCAGCAGCTTAGCGGGAAGGGAGGAGACCCAGTACTTC.